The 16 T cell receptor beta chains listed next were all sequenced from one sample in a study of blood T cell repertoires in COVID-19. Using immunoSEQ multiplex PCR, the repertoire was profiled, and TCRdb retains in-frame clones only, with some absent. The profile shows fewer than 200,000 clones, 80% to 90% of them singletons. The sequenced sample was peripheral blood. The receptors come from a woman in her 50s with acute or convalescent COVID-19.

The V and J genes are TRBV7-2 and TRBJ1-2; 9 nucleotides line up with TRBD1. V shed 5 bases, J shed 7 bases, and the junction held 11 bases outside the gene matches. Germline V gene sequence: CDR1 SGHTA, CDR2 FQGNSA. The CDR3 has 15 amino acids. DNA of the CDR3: TGTGCCAGCAGCCCCGCGGGTACAGGGGGCCTTGGCTACACCTTC. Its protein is CASSPAGTGGLGYTF.

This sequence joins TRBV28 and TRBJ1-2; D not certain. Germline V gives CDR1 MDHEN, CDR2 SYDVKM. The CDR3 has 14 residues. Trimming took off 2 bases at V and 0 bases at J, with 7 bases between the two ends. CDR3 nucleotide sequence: TGTGCCAGCAGTTTAGAGCTATCTAACTATGGCTACACCTTC. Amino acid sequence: CASSLELSNYGYTF.

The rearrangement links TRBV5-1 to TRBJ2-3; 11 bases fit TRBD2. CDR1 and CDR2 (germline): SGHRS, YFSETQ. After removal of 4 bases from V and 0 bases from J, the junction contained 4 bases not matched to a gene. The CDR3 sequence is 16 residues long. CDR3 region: CASSPWTSGSTDTQYF. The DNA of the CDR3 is TGCGCCAGCAGCCCCTGGACTAGCGGGAGCACAGATACGCAGTATTTT. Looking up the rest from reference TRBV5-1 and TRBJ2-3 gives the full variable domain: KAGVTQTPRYLIKTRGQQVTLSCSPISGHRSVSWYQQTPGQGLQFLFEYFSETQRNKGNFPGRFSGRQFSNSRSEMNVSTLELGDSALYLCASSPWTSGSTDTQYFGPGTRLTVL.

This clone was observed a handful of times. CDR3 region: CASSPRTGNSGEQYF. CDR3 nucleotide sequence: TGTGCCAGCAGCCCGAGGACAGGGAACTCGGGCGAGCAGTACTTC. The chain couples TRBV13 to TRBJ2-7, with TRBD1 matching 8 bases. CDR1 is PRHDT and CDR2 is FYEKMQ in the germline V gene (reference sequence). Losses at the gene ends were 5 bases for V and 6 bases for J; bases not matched to a gene: 12. The CDR3 covers 15 residues.

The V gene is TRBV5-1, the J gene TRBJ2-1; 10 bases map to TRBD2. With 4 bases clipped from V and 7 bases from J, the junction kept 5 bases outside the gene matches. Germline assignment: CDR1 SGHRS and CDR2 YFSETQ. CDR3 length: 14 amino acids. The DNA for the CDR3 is TGCGCCAGCAGCAAGGGACTAGCGTCGAATGAGCAGTTCTTC. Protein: CASSKGLASNEQFF.

In DNA form, the CDR3 reads TGTGCCAGCAGCCCCCGGTATGGGAGAGAGACCCAGTACTTC. This codes for CASSPRYGRETQYF. The chain links TRBV7-2 to TRBJ2-5; D might be TRBD2 (5 bases). Germline-derived CDR1 and CDR2 are SGHTA and FQGNSA. This CDR3 has 14 amino acids. The V end lost 5 bases, the J end lost 4 bases, and 14 bases lay between the germline ends.

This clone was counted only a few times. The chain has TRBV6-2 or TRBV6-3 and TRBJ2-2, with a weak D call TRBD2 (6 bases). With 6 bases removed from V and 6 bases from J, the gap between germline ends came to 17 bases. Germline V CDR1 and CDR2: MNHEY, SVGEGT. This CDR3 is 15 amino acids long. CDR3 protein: CASSKPVAGPGELFF. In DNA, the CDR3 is TGTGCCAGCAGCAAACCCGTGGCGGGGCCCGGGGAGCTGTTTTTT.

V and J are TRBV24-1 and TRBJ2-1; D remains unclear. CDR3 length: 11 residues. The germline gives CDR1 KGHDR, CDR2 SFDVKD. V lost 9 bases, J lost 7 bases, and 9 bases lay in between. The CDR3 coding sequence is TGTGCCACCGCCAGGCGAAATGAGCAGTTCTTC. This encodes CATARRNEQFF.

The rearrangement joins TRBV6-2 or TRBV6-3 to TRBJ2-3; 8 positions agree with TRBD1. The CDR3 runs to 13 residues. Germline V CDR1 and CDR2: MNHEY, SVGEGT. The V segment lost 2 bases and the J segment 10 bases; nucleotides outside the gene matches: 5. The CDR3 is CASSYQQGDSQYF. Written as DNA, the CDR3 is TGTGCCAGCAGTTACCAACAGGGGGATTCGCAGTATTTT.

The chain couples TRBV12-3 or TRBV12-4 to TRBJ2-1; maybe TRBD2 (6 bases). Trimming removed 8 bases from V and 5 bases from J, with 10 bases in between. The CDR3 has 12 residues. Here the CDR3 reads CASFREHNEQFF. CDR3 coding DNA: TGTGCCAGCTTTCGGGAGCACAATGAGCAGTTCTTC.

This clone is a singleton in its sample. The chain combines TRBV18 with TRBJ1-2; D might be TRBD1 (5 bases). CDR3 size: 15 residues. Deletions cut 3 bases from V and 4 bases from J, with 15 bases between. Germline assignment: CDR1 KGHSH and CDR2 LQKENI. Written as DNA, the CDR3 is TGTGCCAGCTCACCCGGCGGGCGGGACGGCTATGGCTACACCTTC. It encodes CASSPGGRDGYGYTF.

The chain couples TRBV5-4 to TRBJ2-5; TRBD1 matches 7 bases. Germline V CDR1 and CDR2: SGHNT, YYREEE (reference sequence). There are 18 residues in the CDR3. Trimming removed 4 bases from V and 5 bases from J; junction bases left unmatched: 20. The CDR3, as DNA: TGTGCCAGCAGCCCCCGGACAGGCGAGACCAACCTCGTGGAGACCCAGTACTTC. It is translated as CASSPRTGETNLVETQYF.

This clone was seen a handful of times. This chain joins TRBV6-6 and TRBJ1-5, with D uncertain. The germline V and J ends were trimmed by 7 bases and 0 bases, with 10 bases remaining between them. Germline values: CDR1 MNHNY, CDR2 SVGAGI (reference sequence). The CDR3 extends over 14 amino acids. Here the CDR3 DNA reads TGTGCCAGCAATACAAGAAATAGCAATCAGCCCCAGCATTTT. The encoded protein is CASNTRNSNQPQHF.

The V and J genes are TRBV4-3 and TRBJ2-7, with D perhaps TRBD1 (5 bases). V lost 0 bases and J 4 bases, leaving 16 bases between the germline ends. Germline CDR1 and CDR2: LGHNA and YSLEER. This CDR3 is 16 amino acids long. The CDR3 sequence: CASSQEMTAVGYEQYF. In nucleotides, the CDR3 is TGCGCCAGCAGCCAAGAGATGACAGCAGTAGGGTACGAGCAGTACTTC.

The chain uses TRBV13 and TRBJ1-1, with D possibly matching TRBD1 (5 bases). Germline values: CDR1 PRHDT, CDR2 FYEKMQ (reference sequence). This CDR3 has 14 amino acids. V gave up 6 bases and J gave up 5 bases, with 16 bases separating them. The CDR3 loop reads CASRDGGARTEAFF. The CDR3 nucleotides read TGTGCCAGCAGAGACGGAGGGGCGCGTACTGAAGCTTTCTTT.

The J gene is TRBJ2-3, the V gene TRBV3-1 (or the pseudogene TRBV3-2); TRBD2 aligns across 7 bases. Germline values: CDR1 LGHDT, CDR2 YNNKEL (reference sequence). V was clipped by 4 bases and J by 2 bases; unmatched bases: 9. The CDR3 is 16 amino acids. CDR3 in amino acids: CASSLGAGDLTDTQYF. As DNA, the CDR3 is TGTGCCAGCAGCCTCGGCGCGGGAGACCTCACAGATACGCAGTATTTT.